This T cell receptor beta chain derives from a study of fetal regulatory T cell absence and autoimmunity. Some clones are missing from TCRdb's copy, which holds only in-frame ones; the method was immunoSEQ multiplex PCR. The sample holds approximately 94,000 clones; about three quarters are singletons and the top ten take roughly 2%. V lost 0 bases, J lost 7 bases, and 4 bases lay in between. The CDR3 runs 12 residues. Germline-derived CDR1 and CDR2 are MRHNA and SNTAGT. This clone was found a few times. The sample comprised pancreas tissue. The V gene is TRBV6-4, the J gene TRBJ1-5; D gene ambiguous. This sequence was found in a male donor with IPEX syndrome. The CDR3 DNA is TGTGCCAGCAGTGACTCTGGGCAGCCCCAGCATTTT. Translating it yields CASSDSGQPQHF.